The 20 T cell receptor beta chains reported below all come from one sample, sequenced in a study of cytomegalovirus exposure and HLA in healthy donors. 60 Vbeta and 13 Jbeta primers were used in PCR. Method: immunoSEQ multiplex PCR; TCRdb's copy keeps in-frame clones and lacks some. The sample includes 150,000 to 200,000 clones, 75% to 85% of them seen just once. The specimen sequenced was PBMCs. The receptor source for this set is a woman aged 45 to 65 in good health and CMV-seropositive.

The J gene is TRBJ1-4, the V gene TRBV28; D is uncertain. CDR3 size: 14 residues. Germline lookup yields CDR1 MDHEN and CDR2 SYDVKM. The germline V and J ends were trimmed by 3 bases and 8 bases, with 13 bases remaining between them. The CDR3 loop reads CASSLVIGYEKLFF. CDR3 nucleotides: TGTGCCAGCAGTTTGGTAATCGGGTACGAAAAACTGTTTTTT.

For this clone: Additional DNA sequences in this sample encode the identical CDR3. The chain couples TRBV6-1 to TRBJ1-5; tentatively, D is TRBD1 (6 bases). The CDR3 runs to 14 residues. Per germline, CDR1 MNHNS and CDR2 SASEGT. Trimming cost V 1 base and J 4 bases, with 8 bases left between them. CDR3 coding DNA: TGTGCCAGCAGTGAAGGGCAGGGGAATCAGCCCCAGCATTTT. Protein: CASSEGQGNQPQHF.

The chain links TRBV12-5 to TRBJ2-3; 12 bases agree with TRBD2. Germline V CDR1 and CDR2: LGHNT, FRNRAP. The CDR3 is 14 residues long. With V trimmed by 8 bases and J by 3 bases, 3 bases remained unmatched. The CDR3 coding sequence is TGTGCTAGTCAAACTAGCGGGAGGACAGATACGCAGTATTTT. Its translation: CASQTSGRTDTQYF. Filled out from reference TRBV12-5 and TRBJ2-3, the complete variable domain reads DARVTQTPRHKVTEMGQEVTMRCQPILGHNTVFWYRQTMMQGLELLAYFRNRAPLDDSGMPKDRFSAEMPDATLATLKIQPSEPRDSAVYFCASQTSGRTDTQYFGPGTRLTVL.

The V call is TRBV19, the J call TRBJ1-2; TRBD1 matches 10 bases. The CDR3 extends over 17 amino acids. From germline, CDR1 is LNHDA and CDR2 SQIVND (reference sequence). J gave up 4 bases and V 5 bases, and 13 bases lay outside the gene matches. The CDR3 is CASSDELGTGVTYGYTF. The DNA of the CDR3 is TGTGCCAGTAGTGACGAGCTAGGGACAGGGGTTACCTATGGCTACACCTTC.

This chain joins TRBV9 and TRBJ2-7; tentative D call: TRBD2 (5 bases). V dropped 6 bases and J dropped 2 bases, with 15 bases sitting between them. CDR1 is SGDLS and CDR2 is YYNGEE in the germline V gene. The CDR3 is 14 residues long. The CDR3 protein is CASNRSGNPYEQYF. The CDR3 region has the DNA TGTGCCAGCAACAGAAGCGGAAACCCCTACGAGCAGTACTTC.

The rearrangement uses TRBV6-1 and TRBJ2-5, with 9 nucleotides matching TRBD2. From germline, CDR1 is MNHNS and CDR2 SASEGT. The length of the CDR3 is 17 residues. The V segment lost 0 bases and the J segment 2 bases; nucleotides outside the gene matches: 7. The CDR3 protein is CASSEAPWAGGQETQYF. The CDR3 nucleotides read TGTGCCAGCAGTGAAGCGCCTTGGGCGGGGGGGCAAGAGACCCAGTACTTC.

The V and J genes are TRBV6-1 and TRBJ2-7; 9 bases line up with TRBD1. Germline V gives CDR1 MNHNS, CDR2 SASEGT. The CDR3 totals 14 residues. J was trimmed by 2 bases and V by 8 bases; bases with no gene match: 7. CDR3 DNA sequence: TGTGCCAGCGCACCCGGGACAGGGACCTACGAGCAGTACTTC. It yields the protein CASAPGTGTYEQYF.

This sequence joins TRBV10-2 and TRBJ2-1; TRBD1 is a possible D gene (6 bases). The CDR3 runs to 14 residues. V gave up 3 bases and J gave up 5 bases, with 11 bases separating them. Germline CDR1 is WSHSY and CDR2 is SAAADI. CDR3 region: CASSDRDKNNEQFF. The CDR3 DNA follows: TGCGCCAGCAGTGATAGGGACAAAAACAATGAGCAGTTCTTC.

V usage is TRBV6-1 and J usage is TRBJ1-2; unclear D gene. Trimming took off 4 bases at V and 3 bases at J, with 15 bases between the two ends. The CDR3 sequence is 15 residues long. CDR1 and CDR2 from the germline V gene are MNHNS and SASEGT. The CDR3 nucleotides are TGTGCCAGCAGTGGGAGCGGGCTACCCTACTATGGCTACACCTTC. Translated, it gives CASSGSGLPYYGYTF.

The chain uses TRBV9 and TRBJ1-4, with 10 bases aligning to TRBD1. CDR3 size: 15 residues. Germline trimming cut 4 bases from V and 7 bases from J; bases unmatched to any gene: 7. Germline assignment: CDR1 SGDLS and CDR2 YYNGEE. CDR3 coding DNA: TGTGCCAGCAGCCTCCGGACAGGGGGGAGTGAAAAACTGTTTTTT. Encoded protein: CASSLRTGGSEKLFF.

This chain uses TRBV7-8 with TRBJ1-1; no definite D call. The length of the CDR3 is 15 residues. Germline V gene lookup returns CDR1 SGHVS and CDR2 FQNEAQ. V lost 5 bases to trimming and J lost 0 bases, with 13 bases between them. CDR3 amino acids: CASSPQATLNTEAFF. The CDR3 coding sequence is TGTGCCAGCAGCCCGCAGGCAACCTTGAACACTGAAGCTTTCTTT. The variable domain in full, completed from reference TRBV7-8 and TRBJ1-1, reads GAGVSQSPRYKVAKRGQDVALRCDPISGHVSLFWYQQALGQGPEFLTYFQNEAQLDKSGLPSDRFFAERPEGSVSTLKIQRTQQEDSAVYLCASSPQATLNTEAFFGQGTRLTVV.

V and J are TRBV25-1 and TRBJ1-2, with 8 bases that match TRBD1. The CDR3 loop spans 15 amino acids. V gave up 3 bases and J gave up 4 bases; unmatched junction bases: 7. Germline V lookup: CDR1 MGHDK, CDR2 SYGVNS. The CDR3 loop reads CASSEQGALSYGYTF. For the CDR3, the DNA is TGTGCCAGCAGTGAGCAGGGGGCGCTTTCCTATGGCTACACCTTC.

This chain connects TRBV29-1 to TRBJ2-7; D unresolved. Per the germline V gene, CDR1 is SQVTM and CDR2 is ANQGSEA. The CDR3 is made up of 12 amino acids. V dropped 6 bases and J dropped 0 bases, with 9 bases sitting between them. CDR3 nucleotides: TGCAGCGTATCCCAGAACTCCTACGAGCAGTACTTC. Protein sequence: CSVSQNSYEQYF.

The rearrangement joins TRBV15 to TRBJ2-4, with no clear D. Germline V CDR1 and CDR2: LNHNV, YYDKDF (reference sequence). CDR3 length equals 16 residues. The V end was cut by 0 bases, the J end by 0 bases, with 9 bases between. The CDR3 is CATSREGGLAKNIQYF. For the CDR3, the DNA is TGTGCCACCAGCAGAGAAGGCGGTTTAGCCAAAAACATTCAGTACTTC. The full variable domain, in which reference TRBV15 and TRBJ2-4 provide the parts outside the CDR3, is DAMVIQNPRYQVTQFGKPVTLSCSQTLNHNVMYWYQQKSSQAPKLLFHYYDKDFNNEADTPDNFQSRRPNTSFCFLDIRSPGLGDTAMYLCATSREGGLAKNIQYFGAGTRLSVL.

The chain carries TRBV6-5 and TRBJ2-2, with D possibly being TRBD1 (8 bases). Trimming took off 7 bases at V and 8 bases at J, with 20 bases between the two ends. Germline V CDR1 and CDR2: MNHEY, SVGAGI. The CDR3 is made up of 15 amino acids. In nucleotides, the CDR3 is TGTGCCAGCATTAACACAGGGGGGGGAAAGGGGGAGCTGTTTTTT. Encoded protein: CASINTGGGKGELFF.

J is TRBJ1-1 and V is TRBV6-6; no definite D call. V lost 1 base and J lost 2, with 8 bases in between. Germline CDR1 reads MNHNY; CDR2 reads SVGAGI (reference sequence). The CDR3 consists of 14 residues. The CDR3 DNA is TGTGCCAGCAGTTACTTGGGAGAAAACACTGAAGCTTTCTTT. This gives the protein CASSYLGENTEAFF.

V and J are TRBV5-5 and TRBJ2-7, with D possibly being TRBD2 (6 bases). With 1 base removed from V and 4 bases from J, the gap between germline ends came to 9 bases. Germline-derived CDR1 and CDR2 are SGHKS and YYEKEE (reference sequence). This CDR3 has 13 residues. The CDR3 sequence: CASSLWGEYEQYF. For the CDR3, the DNA is TGTGCCAGCAGCTTGTGGGGGGAGTACGAGCAGTACTTC.

CDR3 in amino acids: CASSNGHNSGNTIYF. The CDR3 bases are TGTGCCAGCAGCAACGGACACAACTCTGGAAACACCATATATTTT. The chain couples TRBV7-6 to TRBJ1-3; perhaps TRBD1 as D (5 bases). The CDR3 sequence is 15 residues long. V gave up 5 bases and J gave up 0 bases, with 11 bases separating them. Germline values: CDR1 SGHVS, CDR2 FNYEAQ.

This chain joins TRBV9 and TRBJ1-2, with D maybe TRBD1 (6 bases). Trimming removed 0 bases at V and 8 bases at J, with 14 bases between. The CDR3 consists of 14 residues. Germline V lookup: CDR1 SGDLS, CDR2 YYNGEE. CDR3 region: CASSVDTGMGGYTF. CDR3 coding DNA: TGTGCCAGCAGCGTAGATACAGGGATGGGGGGCTACACCTTC.

The J gene is TRBJ1-5, the V gene TRBV5-3, with D tentatively TRBD1 (5 bases). TRBV5-3 is marked as an open reading frame, function uncertain. The CDR3 contains 16 residues. Between the trimmed V and J ends, which lost 0 bases and 0 bases, there was a span of 10 bases. DNA of the CDR3: TGTGCCAGAAGCTTGGGGGGGGGATATAGCAATCAGCCCCAGCATTTT. Residues: CARSLGGGYSNQPQHF.